This entry features one T cell receptor (beta chain) sequence. The source of the sample is a study of blood T cell repertoires in COVID-19. The overall study: Samples of COVID-19 (acute and convalescent) were obtained from the United States, Italy and Spain. In each case, the material was cDNA or gDNA derived from T cells, B-cell-depleted T cells, or PBMCs.

Original data processing: Reference gene primers were amplified, and this amplification served to estimate nucleated cell counts. The method was immunoSEQ multiplex PCR; TCRdb's version includes in-frame clones alone and lacks a portion of them. The DNA was the basis for D and trimming; V, J and clone size are from that table. Altogether roughly 250,000 clones are present, approximately 80% being singletons, with the ten largest covering approximately 10%. This CDR3 contains 13 residues. Germline CDR1 MDHEN, CDR2 SYDVKM. Trimming removed 5 bases from V and 8 bases from J, with 15 bases in between. Sequenced sample: peripheral blood. The chain joins TRBV28 to TRBJ1-1; the D gene is possibly TRBD1 (5 bases). The origin of this receptor is a woman aged 80 or over with acute or convalescent COVID-19. In DNA, the CDR3 is TGTGCCAGCAGTCCGGGGGGAGAACGGGAAGCTTTCTTT. This translates into CASSPGGEREAFF. Variable domain in full (rest from reference TRBV28 and TRBJ1-1): DVKVTQSSRYLVKRTGEKVFLECVQDMDHENMFWYRQDPGLGLRLIYFSYDVKMKEKGDIPEGYSVSREKKERFSLILESASTNQTSMYLCASSPGGEREAFFGQGTRLTVV.